This T cell receptor (beta chain) emerged from a study of cytomegalovirus exposure and HLA in healthy donors. With 3 bases removed from V and 2 bases from J, the gap between germline ends came to 10 bases. CDR1 KGHSH and CDR2 LQKENI come from the germline V gene. CDR3 length: 14 amino acids. The PCR made use of 60 Vbeta and 13 Jbeta primers. Produced via immunoSEQ multiplex PCR; TCRdb's table is partial and in-frame only. The sample has under 200,000 clones, 65% to 85% seen once; the top ten hold around 3%. This chain links TRBV18 with TRBJ1-1; possible D gene TRBD1, 5 bases. Specimen: PBMCs. This receptor was obtained from a woman in her 40s in good health and CMV-seropositive. CDR3 sequence (DNA): TGTGCCAGCTCACCTACGGACACTAACACTGAAGCTTTCTTT. This translates into CASSPTDTNTEAFF.